Described below is a single T cell receptor (beta chain) sequence and its context. Antigen specificity is unknown. From germline, CDR1 is SGHRS and CDR2 YFSETQ. The length of the CDR3 is 11 residues. Trimming stripped 7 bases from V and 9 bases from J, with 13 bases between. The data belong to a study of T cell repertoires in cytomegalovirus infection. Study background: Public TCR beta signatures were indicative of both CMV infection and a matching HLA type.

TCRdb ran MiXCR on the reads and lists one entry per CDR3 protein. Of 740,000 or so distinct CDR3 sequences detected, 35% appear once; the ten largest clones hold roughly 2.9%. Notes on the study in general: HLA-C-restricted CMV clonotypes gave the most frequent clonotype in two of eight donors. Cumulative frequency of public TCR beta families picked out carriers of CMV plus the relevant HLA.

The chain carries TRBV5-1 and TRBJ1-2; tentative D call: TRBD1 (5 bases). The receptor's source is a human donor in good health (CMV status not recorded). Some clones in this sample may be carry-over from other donors' samples. Input material: PBMCs. CDR3 in amino acids: CASSAGESYTF. Written as DNA, the CDR3 is TGCGCCAGCTCAGCGGGGGAAAGCTACACCTTC.